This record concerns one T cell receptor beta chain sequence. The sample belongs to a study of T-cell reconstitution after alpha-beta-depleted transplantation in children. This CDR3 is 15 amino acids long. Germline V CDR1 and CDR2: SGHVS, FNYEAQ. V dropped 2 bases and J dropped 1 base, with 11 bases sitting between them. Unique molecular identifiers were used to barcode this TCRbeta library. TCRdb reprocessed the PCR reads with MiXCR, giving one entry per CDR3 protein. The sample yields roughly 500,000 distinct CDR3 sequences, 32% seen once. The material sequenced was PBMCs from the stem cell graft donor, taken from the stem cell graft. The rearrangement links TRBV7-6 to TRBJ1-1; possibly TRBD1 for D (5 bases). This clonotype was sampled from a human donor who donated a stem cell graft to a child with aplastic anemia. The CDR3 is CASSLRGSSNTEAFF. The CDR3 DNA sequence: TGTGCCAGCAGCTTACGGGGCAGTTCGAACACTGAAGCTTTCTTT.